These 25 T cell receptor beta chains came from one sample sequenced in a study of shared clonotypes between healthy human individuals. It was CD45RO-negative cells, positively selected for CCR7, that made up naive CD8 cells, with terminally differentiated effector memory CD45RA+ cells excluded. Clones were sequenced by immunoSEQ multiplex PCR, and TCRdb holds only the in-frame ones, with some missing. The sample yields roughly 1,800,000 clones, roughly 95% seen once. The sample taken for sequencing was naive CD8+ T cells sorted from blood. Source of these receptors: a young man in good health.

V gene TRBV9 combines with J gene TRBJ1-5, with D unclear. CDR1 and CDR2 from the germline V gene are SGDLS and YYNGEE. This CDR3 spans 14 amino acids. V was shortened by 4 bases and J by 5 bases, with 13 bases between the two germline ends. The CDR3 region is CASSQGSPDQPQHF. In DNA form, the CDR3 reads TGTGCCAGCAGCCAAGGGAGCCCGGATCAGCCCCAGCATTTT.

The genes are TRBV5-4 and TRBJ2-3; 10 bases agree with TRBD1. Germline CDR1 is SGHNT and CDR2 is YYREEE (reference sequence). The trim removed 6 bases at V and 3 bases at J, leaving 10 bases unmatched. The CDR3 loop spans 16 amino acids. Written as DNA, the CDR3 is TGTGCCAGCACCGTACGGTGGACAGGGGGGACAGATACGCAGTATTTT. Protein product: CASTVRWTGGTDTQYF.

V and J are TRBV4-1 and TRBJ2-5; D remains ambiguous. The CDR3 sequence is 16 residues long. Germline V lookup: CDR1 MGHRA, CDR2 YSYEKL. V gave up 0 bases and J gave up 5 bases, with 16 bases separating them. The CDR3 spells CASSQDSASPEETQYF. The CDR3 DNA reads TGCGCCAGCAGCCAAGATTCCGCCAGTCCCGAGGAGACCCAGTACTTC.

The chain combines TRBV5-4 with TRBJ1-5; TRBD1 agrees at 7 bases. CDR1 SGHNT and CDR2 YYREEE come from the germline V gene (reference sequence). The CDR3 is 15 amino acids. V gave up 2 bases and J gave up 5 bases; unmatched junction bases: 7. Here the CDR3 DNA reads TGTGCCAGCAGCTTAGGAGGCAGGGGGGATCAGCCCCAGCATTTT. Translated: CASSLGGRGDQPQHF.

The rearrangement links TRBV5-6 to TRBJ2-7, with unresolved D. This CDR3 comprises 11 residues. Germline assignment: CDR1 SGHDT and CDR2 YYEEEE. Trimming took 3 bases from V and 5 from J, leaving 6 bases between them. The CDR3 is CASSYLHEQYF. The CDR3, as DNA: TGTGCCAGCAGCTACTTACACGAGCAGTACTTC.

This rearrangement joins TRBV4-3 to TRBJ1-1, with no clear D. The CDR3 length is 15 residues. In germline, CDR1 is LGHNA, CDR2 YSLEER. V dropped 1 base and J dropped 0 bases, with 9 bases sitting between them. DNA of the CDR3: TGCGCCAGCAGCCAAGTTGAGGGCGTGAACACTGAAGCTTTCTTT. As protein: CASSQVEGVNTEAFF.

This clone was seen a single time. The chain joins TRBV19 to TRBJ1-5; D ambiguous. This CDR3 spans 15 amino acids. Germline CDR1 reads LNHDA; CDR2 reads SQIVND (reference sequence). Trimming took 2 bases from V and 0 from J, leaving 8 bases between them. CDR3 in DNA: TGTGCCAGTAGTATAACGGAAAATAGCAATCAGCCCCAGCATTTT. Translating it yields CASSITENSNQPQHF.

The rearrangement uses TRBV13 and TRBJ2-3; perhaps TRBD2 as D (6 bases). The V and J ends lost 0 bases and 5 bases respectively, with 21 bases between them. The CDR3 is 18 amino acids. Germline V gene sequence: CDR1 PRHDT, CDR2 FYEKMQ (reference sequence). The chain's CDR3 is CASSLGGSLEGQKDTQYF. DNA of the CDR3: TGTGCCAGCAGCTTAGGGGGTAGCCTGGAGGGCCAAAAAGATACGCAGTATTTT.

J is TRBJ2-1 and V is TRBV2; TRBD2 matches 9 bases. Germline-derived CDR1 and CDR2 are SNHLY and FYNNEI. The junction had 8 bases not matched to a gene; V was cut back by 7 bases and J by 1 base. This CDR3 region has 16 residues. The CDR3 loop is CASIGLANRSYNEQFF. Written as DNA, the CDR3 is TGTGCCAGCATTGGACTAGCGAACAGGTCCTACAATGAGCAGTTCTTC.

The J gene is TRBJ2-3, the V gene TRBV5-6, with unresolved D. CDR1 and CDR2 from the germline V gene are SGHDT and YYEEEE. Trimming cost V 4 bases and J 2 bases, with 8 bases left between them. This CDR3 comprises 13 residues. The CDR3 sequence: CASSDTYTDTQYF. CDR3 bases: TGTGCCAGCAGCGATACATACACAGATACGCAGTATTTT.

As to this clone: Other DNA sequences from this sample encode an identical CDR3 as well. The chain carries TRBV4-1 and TRBJ2-7; no clear D. V lost 0 bases to trimming and J lost 1 base, with 4 bases between them. The CDR3 consists of 13 residues. Germline CDR1 MGHRA, CDR2 YSYEKL. The CDR3 DNA sequence: TGCGCCAGCAGCCAAGAGGGGTCCTACGAGCAGTACTTC. Its protein is CASSQEGSYEQYF.

The J gene is TRBJ2-7, the V gene TRBV14; D perhaps matches TRBD1 (6 bases). Trimming shortened V by 5 bases and J by 2 bases, and 10 bases separated the two germline ends. The germline gives CDR1 SGHDN, CDR2 FVKESK. CDR3 length equals 13 residues. CDR3 DNA: TGTGCCAGCAGCGTACGGACAGCCTACGAGCAGTACTTC. Translation: CASSVRTAYEQYF.

The CDR3 DNA reads TGTGCCAGTGGCCGGGACAGGGAGGGCAATCAGCCCCAGCATTTT. This encodes CASGRDREGNQPQHF. This sequence joins TRBV19 and TRBJ1-5; TRBD1 matches at 9 bases. Germline CDR1 LNHDA, CDR2 SQIVND (reference sequence). The CDR3 has 15 residues. The V and J ends lost 8 bases and 2 bases, in that order; junction bases with no gene match: 7.

This sequence joins TRBV28 and TRBJ1-5, with D hard to call. The CDR3 has 15 residues. V was cut by 4 bases and J by 7 bases, with 17 bases left in between. Germline V gives CDR1 MDHEN, CDR2 SYDVKM. CDR3 coding DNA: TGTGCCAGCAGTTCCCTCGAAGGCGTGCGGCAGCCCCAGCATTTT. Its protein is CASSSLEGVRQPQHF.

With regard to this clone: The identical CDR3 is also encoded by other nucleotide sequences in the sample. The chain is built from TRBV27 and TRBJ2-7; the D is unclear. V lost 2 bases and J 1 base, leaving 6 bases between the germline ends. Per the germline V gene, CDR1 is MNHEY and CDR2 is SMNVEV (reference sequence). This CDR3 spans 13 amino acids. The CDR3 DNA reads TGTGCCAGCAGTTTAACCCAGTCCTACGAGCAGTACTTC. Translating gives CASSLTQSYEQYF.

J is TRBJ2-7 and V is TRBV4-1; 8 bases are a match to TRBD1. Germline CDR1 is MGHRA and CDR2 is YSYEKL. V gave up 5 bases and J gave up 5 bases; unmatched junction bases: 11. The CDR3 totals 15 residues. CDR3 sequence (DNA): TGCGCCAGCAGCGCTAGACAGGGGAATATAGACGAGCAGTACTTC. This gives the protein CASSARQGNIDEQYF.

This sequence joins TRBV11-1 and TRBJ1-5; 8 bases match TRBD1. Trimming took 6 bases from V and 1 from J; bases not matched to a gene: 8. The CDR3 spans 16 residues. Germline CDR1 reads SGHAT; CDR2 reads FQDESV (reference sequence). The CDR3 DNA reads TGTGCCAGCAGTTCACAGGGGGTCGCGAGCAATCAGCCCCAGCATTTT. It translates to CASSSQGVASNQPQHF. The whole variable domain, filled in from reference TRBV11-1 and TRBJ1-5, reads EAEVAQSPRYKITEKSQAVAFWCDPISGHATLYWYRQILGQGPELLVQFQDESVVDDSQLPKDRFSAERLKGVDSTLKIQPAELGDSAMYLCASSSQGVASNQPQHFGDGTRLSIL.

The chain carries TRBV6-5 and TRBJ2-3; the D is unclear. CDR1 and CDR2 from the germline V gene are MNHEY and SVGAGI. Trimming left V 6 bases short and J 1 base short, with 8 bases between. The CDR3 is 13 residues long. This CDR3 reads CASRLVRTDTQYF. The CDR3 coding sequence is TGTGCCAGCAGACTGGTTCGCACAGATACGCAGTATTTT.

This chain uses TRBV25-1 with TRBJ1-5; D remains unclear. The V end was cut by 2 bases, the J end by 3 bases, with 5 bases between. There are 13 residues in the CDR3. Germline V gene lookup returns CDR1 MGHDK and CDR2 SYGVNS. This CDR3 reads CASSENINQPQHF. CDR3 bases: TGTGCCAGCAGTGAAAACATCAATCAGCCCCAGCATTTT.

The genes are TRBV4-1 and TRBJ2-7; 8 bases match TRBD1. V shed 0 bases and J 3 bases; nucleotides not matched to a gene: 4. Germline V CDR1 and CDR2: MGHRA, YSYEKL. The CDR3 has 15 residues. The CDR3 coding sequence is TGCGCCAGCAGCCAAGAGCAGGGGGCGGGCTACGAGCAGTACTTC. As protein: CASSQEQGAGYEQYF.

The chain employs TRBV7-9 and TRBJ2-5; the match to TRBD1 covers 8 bases. The germline gives CDR1 SEHNR, CDR2 FQNEAQ (reference sequence). The CDR3 has 16 amino acids. Trimming took 5 bases from V and 2 from J; bases not matched to a gene: 10. CDR3 sequence reads: CASSPSRDRSQETQYF. The CDR3 DNA reads TGTGCCAGCAGCCCCTCCCGGGACAGGTCTCAAGAGACCCAGTACTTC.

The rearrangement joins TRBV9 to TRBJ2-7; 11 bases match TRBD2. This CDR3 comprises 15 residues. Trimming removed 3 bases from V and 2 bases from J; junction bases left unmatched: 4. CDR1 is SGDLS and CDR2 is YYNGEE in the germline V gene. CDR3 protein: CASSAYSGRAYEQYF. CDR3 nucleotide sequence: TGTGCCAGCAGCGCATATAGCGGGAGGGCCTACGAGCAGTACTTC.

CDR3 residues: CASSPQVFPDTQYF. In DNA, the CDR3 is TGTGCCAGCAGTCCCCAGGTCTTCCCAGATACGCAGTATTTT. This chain joins TRBV27 and TRBJ2-3; D gene ambiguous. This CDR3 region has 14 residues. CDR1 is MNHEY and CDR2 is SMNVEV in the germline V gene (reference sequence). Trimming stripped 5 bases from V and 4 bases from J, with 13 bases between.

This chain uses TRBV7-9 with TRBJ2-6; tentatively, D is TRBD1 or TRBD2 (5 bases each). The CDR3 loop spans 15 amino acids. CDR1 and CDR2 from the germline V gene are SEHNR and FQNEAQ (reference sequence). V gave up 5 bases and J gave up 2 bases, with 10 bases separating them. CDR3 sequence reads: CASSLGDPGANVLTF. Here the CDR3 DNA reads TGTGCCAGCAGCCTGGGGGATCCTGGGGCCAACGTCCTGACTTTC.

The sample holds one count of this clone. This chain connects TRBV4-1 to TRBJ2-7; 8 bases agree with TRBD1. Per germline, CDR1 MGHRA and CDR2 YSYEKL. CDR3 length: 15 amino acids. The junction had 7 bases not matched to a gene; V was cut back by 1 base and J by 5 bases. The CDR3 here is CASSQVRTGFDEQYF. The CDR3 coding sequence is TGCGCCAGCAGCCAAGTCCGGACAGGGTTCGACGAGCAGTACTTC.